A selection of T cell receptor beta chains follows, all from one sample in a study of memory CD8 T cells in hepatitis C reinfection. Measured with immunoSEQ multiplex PCR; TCRdb has only the in-frame clones, and not every one. The sample consists of 35,000 to 50,000 clones, approximately 90% of them appearing once. Sequences were obtained from naive CD8+ T cells sorted from blood. The receptor set was obtained from a man younger than 30 with hepatitis C virus infection. CDR3s include the opening cysteine and the closing phenylalanine or tryptophan. A D gene is named only where the DNA matches it firmly. Clone sizes are given selectively: once, few, many, or a class where the clone is expanded.

V gene	D gene	J gene	clone size	CDR3 protein	CDR3 DNA
TRBV11-2	TRBD2	TRBJ2-5	.	CASSLELAGRETQYF	TGTGCCAGCAGCTTAGAACTAGCGGGAAGAGAGACCCAGTACTTC
TRBV7-3	TRBD2	TRBJ2-1	.	CASSLLAGGLYNEQFF	TGTGCCAGCAGCTTACTAGCGGGAGGCCTTTACAATGAGCAGTTCTTC
TRBV11-2	.	TRBJ1-1	.	CASSLEAGPLNTEAFF	TGTGCCAGCAGCTTAGAGGCAGGTCCATTGAACACTGAAGCTTTCTTT
TRBV29-1	.	TRBJ2-7	once	CSVERLHEQYF	TGCAGCGTTGAAAGACTCCACGAGCAGTACTTC
TRBV5-1	TRBD1	TRBJ2-1	.	CASSLTLTGAIDEQFF	TGCGCCAGCAGCTTGACCCTGACAGGGGCTATAGATGAGCAGTTCTTC
TRBV2	TRBD1	TRBJ1-1	once	CASSLGQGNTEAFF	TGTGCCAGCAGCCTGGGACAGGGGAACACTGAAGCTTTCTTT
TRBV27	TRBD1	TRBJ2-5	.	CASSLLGQEGGETQYF	TGTGCCAGCAGTCTACTCGGACAGGAAGGCGGCGAGACCCAGTACTTC
TRBV6-1	.	TRBJ1-1	.	CASSEVGGTEAFF	TGTGCCAGCAGTGAAGTGGGGGGGACAGAAGCTTTCTTT
TRBV25-1	TRBD1	TRBJ2-5	.	CASTGQGETQYF	TGTGCCAGCACAGGACAGGGGGAGACCCAGTACTTC
TRBV6-5	TRBD2	TRBJ2-3	.	CASSWTSGNTDTQYF	TGTGCCAGCAGTTGGACTAGCGGAAACACAGATACGCAGTATTTT
TRBV7-9	.	TRBJ1-2	.	CASSLGTGPYGYTF	TGTGCCAGCAGCTTAGGTACAGGGCCCTATGGCTACACCTTC
TRBV6-5	.	TRBJ2-5	.	CASSASGQQETQYF	TGTGCCAGCAGTGCCTCAGGACAGCAAGAGACCCAGTACTTC
TRBV9	.	TRBJ2-4	.	CASSVGMGANQNIQYF	TGTGCCAGCAGCGTAGGAATGGGGGCGAATCAAAACATTCAGTACTTC
TRBV5-1	.	TRBJ2-7	.	CARPRGVGEQYF	TGCGCCAGGCCACGAGGCGTAGGCGAGCAGTACTTC
TRBV7-6	TRBD2	TRBJ2-1	.	CASSPGLAGGFGEQFF	TGTGCCAGCAGCCCGGGACTAGCGGGAGGGTTTGGTGAGCAGTTCTTC
TRBV7-5	.	TRBJ2-1	.	CARSTASGGRYNEQFF	TGTGCCAGAAGCACAGCTAGCGGGGGGCGATACAATGAGCAGTTCTTC
TRBV19	.	TRBJ1-2	.	CASLKGAYGYTF	TGTGCCAGTCTCAAAGGGGCCTATGGCTACACCTTC
TRBV7-9	TRBD1	TRBJ2-7	.	CASSGPGQGRPSYEQYF	TGTGCCAGCAGCGGACCGGGACAGGGGAGGCCCTCCTACGAGCAGTACTTC
TRBV5-1	TRBD1	TRBJ2-2	.	CASSSIPGQGPGELFF	TGCGCCAGCAGCTCAATCCCGGGACAGGGTCCCGGGGAGCTGTTTTTT
TRBV7-2	TRBD1	TRBJ1-1	.	CASSMGQGAMGTEAFF	TGTGCCAGCAGCATGGGACAGGGGGCTATGGGGACTGAAGCTTTCTTT
TRBV20-1	.	TRBJ2-1	.	CSARLAYEQFF	TGCAGTGCACGCTTAGCGTATGAGCAGTTCTTC
TRBV5-1	.	TRBJ2-2	.	CASSLSRDGYLTGELFF	TGCGCCAGCAGCTTGAGTCGCGATGGTTACCTCACCGGGGAGCTGTTTTTT
TRBV7-9	TRBD1	TRBJ2-7	.	CASRSGTGLSEQYF	TGTGCCAGCAGGTCCGGGACAGGGTTGAGCGAGCAGTACTTC
TRBV5-1	.	TRBJ1-1	few	CASSLGGSSPTFF	TGCGCCAGCAGCTTGGGCGGGAGTTCCCCAACTTTCTTT
TRBV9	TRBD1	TRBJ2-3	.	CASSTRQGLGTDTQYF	TGTGCCAGCAGCACCCGACAGGGTTTGGGCACAGATACGCAGTATTTT
TRBV15	.	TRBJ1-1	.	CATSRVQGKNTEAFF	TGTGCCACCAGCAGAGTTCAGGGAAAAAACACTGAAGCTTTCTTT
TRBV6-6	TRBD1	TRBJ2-7	once	CASNLLPGTGAEQYF	TGTGCCAGCAATTTACTCCCCGGGACAGGGGCCGAGCAGTACTTC
TRBV11-3	TRBD1	TRBJ2-7	.	CASSATGGYEQYF	TGTGCCAGCAGCGCAACAGGGGGCTACGAGCAGTACTTC
TRBV7-9	.	TRBJ2-3	.	CASSRLVYKEDTQYF	TGTGCCAGCAGTCGACTAGTTTATAAGGAAGATACGCAGTATTTT
TRBV28	.	TRBJ2-7	.	CASSLTASVMSSYEQYF	TGTGCCAGCAGTCTCACCGCTAGCGTAATGAGCTCCTACGAGCAGTACTTC
TRBV25-1	.	TRBJ2-1	.	CASAPAGAPSFNEQFF	TGTGCCAGTGCTCCGGCGGGGGCCCCCTCCTTCAATGAGCAGTTCTTC
TRBV7-6	.	TRBJ1-5	once	CASSLEGEGVNQPQHF	TGTGCCAGCAGCTTAGAGGGAGAGGGCGTCAATCAGCCCCAGCATTTT
TRBV30	.	TRBJ1-2	.	CAWGAGGALGYTF	TGTGCCTGGGGGGCCGGAGGGGCCCTTGGCTACACCTTC
TRBV7-9	.	TRBJ2-5	once	CASSLTGRGIEETQYF	TGTGCCAGCAGCTTAACCGGCAGGGGTATAGAAGAGACCCAGTACTTC
TRBV27	.	TRBJ2-5	.	CASAGVMGLETQYF	TGTGCCTCCGCCGGGGTCATGGGATTAGAGACCCAGTACTTC
TRBV19	TRBD1	TRBJ1-6	.	CASSAGGPPLHF	TGTGCCAGTTCGGCAGGGGGCCCACCCCTCCACTTT
TRBV9	.	TRBJ1-1	once	CASSSPMNTEAFF	TGTGCCAGCAGTTCTCCTATGAACACTGAAGCTTTCTTT
TRBV9	.	TRBJ1-5	.	CASSVGQNQPQHF	TGTGCCAGCAGCGTAGGGCAAAATCAGCCCCAGCATTTT
TRBV5-1	TRBD1	TRBJ2-7	few	CASSNPTGIDEQYF	TGCGCCAGCAGCAACCCGACAGGGATAGACGAGCAGTACTTC
TRBV13	TRBD2	TRBJ2-3	.	CASSLGLAGQPSTDTQYF	TGTGCCAGCAGCCTGGGACTAGCGGGGCAGCCTAGCACAGATACGCAGTATTTT
TRBV20-1	.	TRBJ2-3	once	CSARLSNTQYF	TGCAGTGCTAGACTATCGAATACGCAGTATTTT
TRBV7-2	.	TRBJ1-3	once	CASNKNSGNTIYF	TGTGCCAGCAACAAAAATAGCGGAAACACCATATATTTT
TRBV7-8	.	TRBJ2-1	.	CASSQQATYNEQFF	TGTGCCAGCAGCCAGCAGGCGACGTACAATGAGCAGTTCTTC
TRBV4-1	TRBD1	TRBJ2-7	.	CASSLRGTGQGLYEQYF	TGCGCCAGCAGCTTGCGCGGGACGGGACAGGGTCTCTACGAGCAGTACTTC
TRBV9	.	TRBJ1-1	.	CASSVDGNTEAFF	TGTGCCAGCAGCGTAGACGGGAACACTGAAGCTTTCTTT
TRBV9	TRBD2	TRBJ2-5	.	CASSVASGGQETQYF	TGTGCCAGCAGCGTCGCTAGCGGGGGACAAGAGACCCAGTACTTC
TRBV27	.	TRBJ2-7	once	CASSLGRAYEQYF	TGTGCCAGCAGTTTAGGCAGGGCCTACGAGCAGTACTTC